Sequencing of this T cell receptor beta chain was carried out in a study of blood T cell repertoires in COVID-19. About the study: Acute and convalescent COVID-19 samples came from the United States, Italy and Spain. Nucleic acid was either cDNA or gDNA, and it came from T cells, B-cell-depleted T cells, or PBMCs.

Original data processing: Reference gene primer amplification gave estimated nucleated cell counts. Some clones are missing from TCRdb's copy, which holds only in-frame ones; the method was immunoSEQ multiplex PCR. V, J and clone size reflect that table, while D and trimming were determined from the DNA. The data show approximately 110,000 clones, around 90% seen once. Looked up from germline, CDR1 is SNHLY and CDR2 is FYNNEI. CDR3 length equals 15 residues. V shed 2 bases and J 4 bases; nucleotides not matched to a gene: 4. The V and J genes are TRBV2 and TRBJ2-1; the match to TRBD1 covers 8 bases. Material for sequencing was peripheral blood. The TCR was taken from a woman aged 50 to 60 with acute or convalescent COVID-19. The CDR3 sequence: CASSELGQEYNEQFF. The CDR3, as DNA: TGTGCCAGCAGTGAACTGGGACAGGAGTACAATGAGCAGTTCTTC.